This T cell receptor (beta chain) comes out of a study of cytomegalovirus exposure and HLA in healthy donors. Study-level points and caveats: When the data were analyzed later, several of the most significant clusters appeared to be linked to common viral pathogens. The number of N-insertions in an Asian-associated ancestry cluster was reportedly below the 666-donor mean in a later analysis. Reports indicate that TCR beta sequences accurately predicted the HLA-A and HLA-B alleles of most subjects.

About this clone itself: Its antigen is not identified.

Among the donors, all were healthy bone marrow donors. The CDR3 runs to 14 residues. Germline V gene data show CDR1 as LNHDA and CDR2 as SQIVND (reference sequence). V gave up 5 bases and J gave up 0 bases, with 10 bases separating them. The PCR employed 60 Vbeta primers together with 13 Jbeta primers. Using immunoSEQ multiplex PCR, the repertoire was profiled, and TCRdb retains in-frame clones only, with some absent. The sample lists under 150,000 clones, roughly four fifths seen once, with less than 3% in the top ten. The TCR sequence derives from a male donor in good health and CMV-seronegative. The sample was PBMCs. This chain links TRBV19 with TRBJ1-1; D call uncertain. CDR3 nucleotides: TGTGCCAGTAGTGGGAGGGCCTTGAACACTGAAGCTTTCTTT. It codes for CASSGRALNTEAFF.